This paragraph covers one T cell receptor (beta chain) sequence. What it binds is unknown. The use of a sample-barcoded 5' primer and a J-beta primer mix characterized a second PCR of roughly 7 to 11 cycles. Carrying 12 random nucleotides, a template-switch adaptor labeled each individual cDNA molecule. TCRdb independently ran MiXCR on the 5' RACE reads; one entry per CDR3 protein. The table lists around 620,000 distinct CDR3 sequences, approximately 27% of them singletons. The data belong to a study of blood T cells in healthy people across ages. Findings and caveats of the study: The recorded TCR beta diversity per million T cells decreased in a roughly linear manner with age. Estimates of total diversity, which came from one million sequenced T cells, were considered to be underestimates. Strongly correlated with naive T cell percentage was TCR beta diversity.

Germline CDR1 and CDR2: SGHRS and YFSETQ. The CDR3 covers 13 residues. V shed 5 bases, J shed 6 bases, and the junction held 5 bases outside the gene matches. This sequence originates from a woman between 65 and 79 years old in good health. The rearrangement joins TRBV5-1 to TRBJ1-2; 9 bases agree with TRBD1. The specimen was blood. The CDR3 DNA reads TGCGCCAGCAGTATCGACAGGGGGAATGGCTACACCTTC. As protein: CASSIDRGNGYTF.